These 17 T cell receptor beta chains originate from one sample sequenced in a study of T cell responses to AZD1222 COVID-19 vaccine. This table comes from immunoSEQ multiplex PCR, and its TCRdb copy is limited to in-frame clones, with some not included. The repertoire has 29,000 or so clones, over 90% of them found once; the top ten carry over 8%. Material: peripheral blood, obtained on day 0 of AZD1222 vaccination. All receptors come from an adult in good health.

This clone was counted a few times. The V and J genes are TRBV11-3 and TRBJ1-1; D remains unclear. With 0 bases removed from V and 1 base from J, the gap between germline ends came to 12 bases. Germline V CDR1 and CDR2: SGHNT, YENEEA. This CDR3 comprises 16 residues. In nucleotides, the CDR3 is TGTGCCAGCAGCTTAGATGGTCGGGAGGGGAACACTGAAGCTTTCTTT. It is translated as CASSLDGREGNTEAFF.

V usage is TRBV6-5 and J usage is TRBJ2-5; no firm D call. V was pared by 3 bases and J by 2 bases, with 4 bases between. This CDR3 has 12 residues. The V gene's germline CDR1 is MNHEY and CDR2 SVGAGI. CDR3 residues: CASSYGQETQYF. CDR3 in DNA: TGTGCCAGCAGTTATGGGCAAGAGACCCAGTACTTC.

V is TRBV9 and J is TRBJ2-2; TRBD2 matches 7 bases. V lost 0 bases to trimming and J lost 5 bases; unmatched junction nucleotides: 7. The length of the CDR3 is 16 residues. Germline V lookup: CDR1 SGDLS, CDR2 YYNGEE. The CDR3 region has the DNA TGTGCCAGCAGCGTAGGCGGCGGGAGTGTTACCGGGGAGCTGTTTTTT. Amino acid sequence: CASSVGGGSVTGELFF.

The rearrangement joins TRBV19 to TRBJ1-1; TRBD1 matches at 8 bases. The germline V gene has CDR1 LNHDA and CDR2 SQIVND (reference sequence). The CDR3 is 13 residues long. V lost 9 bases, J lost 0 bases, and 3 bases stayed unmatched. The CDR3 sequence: CASNRGMNTEAFF. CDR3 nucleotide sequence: TGTGCCAGCAACAGGGGGATGAACACTGAAGCTTTCTTT.

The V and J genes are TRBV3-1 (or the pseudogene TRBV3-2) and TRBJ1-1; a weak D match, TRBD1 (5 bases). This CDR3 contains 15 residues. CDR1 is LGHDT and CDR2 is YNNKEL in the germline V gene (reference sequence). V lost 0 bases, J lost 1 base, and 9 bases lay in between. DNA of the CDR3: TGTGCCAGCAGCCAAGAGAGCAGGGCGAACACTGAAGCTTTCTTT. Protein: CASSQESRANTEAFF.

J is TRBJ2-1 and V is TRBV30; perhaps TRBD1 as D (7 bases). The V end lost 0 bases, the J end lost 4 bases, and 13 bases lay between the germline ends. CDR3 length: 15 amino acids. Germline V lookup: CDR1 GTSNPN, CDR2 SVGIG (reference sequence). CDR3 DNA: TGTGCCTGGAGTGTTGGAGGGGGCTTGTACAATGAGCAGTTCTTC. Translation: CAWSVGGGLYNEQFF.

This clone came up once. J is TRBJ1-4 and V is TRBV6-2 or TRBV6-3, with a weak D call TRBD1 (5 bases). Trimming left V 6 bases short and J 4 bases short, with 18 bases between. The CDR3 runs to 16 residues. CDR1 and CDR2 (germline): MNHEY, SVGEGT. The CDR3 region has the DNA TGTGCCAGCAGCGTAGAGAGGGGCGCGATTAATGAAAAACTGTTTTTT. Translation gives CASSVERGAINEKLFF.

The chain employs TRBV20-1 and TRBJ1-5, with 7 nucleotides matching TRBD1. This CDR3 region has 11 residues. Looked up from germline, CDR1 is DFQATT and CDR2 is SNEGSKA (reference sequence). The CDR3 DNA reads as TGCGGCAAGACAGGGCATCAGCCCCAGCATTTT. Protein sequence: CGKTGHQPQHF.

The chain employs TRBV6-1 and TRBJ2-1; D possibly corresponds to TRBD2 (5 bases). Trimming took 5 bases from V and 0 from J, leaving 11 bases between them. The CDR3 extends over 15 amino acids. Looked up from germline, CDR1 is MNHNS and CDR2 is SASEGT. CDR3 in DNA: TGTGCCAGCAGTCCCAGAGGAGGCTCCTACAATGAGCAGTTCTTC. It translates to CASSPRGGSYNEQFF.

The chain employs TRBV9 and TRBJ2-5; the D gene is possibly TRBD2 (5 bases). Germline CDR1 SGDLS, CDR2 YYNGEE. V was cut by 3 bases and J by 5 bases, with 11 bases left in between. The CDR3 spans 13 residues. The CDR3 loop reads CASSAGRGETQYF. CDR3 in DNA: TGTGCCAGCAGCGCCGGACGCGGGGAGACCCAGTACTTC.

CDR3 sequence (DNA): TGTGCCAGCAGCGTCAGGTTTCTCTACAATGAGCAGTTCTTC. It yields the protein CASSVRFLYNEQFF. The V gene is TRBV14, the J gene TRBJ2-1, with D unresolved. CDR3 length: 14 residues. CDR1 and CDR2 from the germline V gene are SGHDN and FVKESK. Trimming took 5 bases from V and 3 from J, leaving 11 bases between them.

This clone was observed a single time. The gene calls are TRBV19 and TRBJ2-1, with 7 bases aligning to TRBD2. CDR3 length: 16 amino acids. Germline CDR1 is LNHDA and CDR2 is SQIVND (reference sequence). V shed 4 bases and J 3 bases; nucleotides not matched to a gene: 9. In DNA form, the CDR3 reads TGTGCCAGTAGTACCCGGTCTCGCGGGAGCTACAATGAGCAGTTCTTC. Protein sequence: CASSTRSRGSYNEQFF. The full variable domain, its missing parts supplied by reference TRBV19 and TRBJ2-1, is DGGITQSPKYLFRKEGQNVTLSCEQNLNHDAMYWYRQDPGQGLRLIYYSQIVNDFQKGDIAEGYSVSREKKESFPLTVTSAQKNPTAFYLCASSTRSRGSYNEQFFGPGTRLTVL.

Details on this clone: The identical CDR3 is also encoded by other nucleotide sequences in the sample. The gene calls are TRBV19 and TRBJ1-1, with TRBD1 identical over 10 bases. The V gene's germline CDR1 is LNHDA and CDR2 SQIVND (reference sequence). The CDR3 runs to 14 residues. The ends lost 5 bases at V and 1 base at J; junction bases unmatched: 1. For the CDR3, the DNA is TGTGCCAGTAGTCGGACAGGGGGGAACACTGAAGCTTTCTTT. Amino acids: CASSRTGGNTEAFF.

CDR3: CASSASTGSNQPQHF. CDR3 bases: TGTGCCAGCAGCGCCTCGACAGGGAGCAATCAGCCCCAGCATTTT. The chain carries TRBV5-6 and TRBJ1-5, with 7 bases fitting TRBD1. CDR1 and CDR2 (germline): SGHDT, YYEEEE. With 4 bases clipped from V and 1 base from J, the junction kept 5 bases outside the gene matches. This CDR3 has 15 amino acids. The full variable domain, in which reference TRBV5-6 and TRBJ1-5 provide the parts outside the CDR3, is DAGVTQSPTHLIKTRGQQVTLRCSPKSGHDTVSWYQQALGQGPQFIFQYYEEEERQRGNFPDRFSGHQFPNYSSELNVNALLLGDSALYLCASSASTGSNQPQHFGDGTRLSIL.

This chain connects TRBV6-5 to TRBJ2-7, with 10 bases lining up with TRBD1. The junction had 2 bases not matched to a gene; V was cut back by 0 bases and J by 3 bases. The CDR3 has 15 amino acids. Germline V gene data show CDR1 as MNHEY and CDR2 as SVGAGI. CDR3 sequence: CASSYSGQGGYEQYF. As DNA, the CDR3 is TGTGCCAGCAGTTACTCTGGACAGGGGGGCTACGAGCAGTACTTC.

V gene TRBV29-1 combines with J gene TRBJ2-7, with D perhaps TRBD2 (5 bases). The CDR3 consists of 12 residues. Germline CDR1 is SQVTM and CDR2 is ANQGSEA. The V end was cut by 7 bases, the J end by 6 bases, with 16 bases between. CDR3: CSAAGHLGEQYF. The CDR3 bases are TGCAGCGCCGCGGGCCACTTGGGCGAGCAGTACTTC.

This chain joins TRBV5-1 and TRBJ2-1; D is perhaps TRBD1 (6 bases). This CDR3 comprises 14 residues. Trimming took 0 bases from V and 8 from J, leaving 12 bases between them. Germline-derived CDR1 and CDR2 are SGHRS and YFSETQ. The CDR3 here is CASSLAGDRDEQFF. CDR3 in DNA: TGCGCCAGCAGCTTGGCAGGGGATAGGGATGAGCAGTTCTTC.